This passage covers 25 T cell receptor beta chains from one sample sequenced in a study of shared clonotypes between healthy human individuals. Profiled with immunoSEQ multiplex PCR; TCRdb holds only in-frame clones, not every one. The sample lists millions of clones, around 90% seen once, with more than 0.12% in the top ten. Sequencing was performed on naive CD4+ T cells sorted from blood. Subset reported: CD45RA+ positively selected. The source is a man aged 18 to 30 in good health.

The chain combines TRBV5-6 with TRBJ1-6, with D tentatively TRBD1 (6 bases). V lost 0 bases, J lost 5 bases, and 12 bases lay in between. The CDR3 runs 16 residues. Looked up from germline, CDR1 is SGHDT and CDR2 is YYEEEE. The CDR3 sequence: CASSLVAGVHNSPLHF. In DNA form, the CDR3 reads TGTGCCAGCAGCTTGGTGGCAGGGGTCCATAATTCACCCCTCCACTTT.

This chain connects TRBV5-1 to TRBJ1-2, with unresolved D. The CDR3 extends over 14 amino acids. Germline V CDR1 and CDR2: SGHRS, YFSETQ. Trimming left V 0 bases short and J 6 bases short, with 12 bases between. The CDR3 reads CASSLGQASDGYTF. DNA for the CDR3: TGCGCCAGCAGCTTGGGCCAGGCTTCTGATGGCTACACCTTC.

The chain links TRBV5-4 to TRBJ2-1; the D gene is possibly TRBD2 (6 bases). Germline CDR1 reads SGHNT; CDR2 reads YYREEE (reference sequence). Between the trimmed V and J ends, which lost 4 bases and 0 bases, there was a span of 17 bases. The length of the CDR3 is 17 residues. This chain's CDR3 is CASSPGSGLSSYNEQFF. The CDR3 region has the DNA TGTGCCAGCAGCCCGGGAAGCGGGCTGAGCTCCTACAATGAGCAGTTCTTC.

This clone was seen a single time. The chain combines TRBV5-6 with TRBJ2-1; 12 positions agree with TRBD2. This CDR3 spans 14 amino acids. V dropped 0 bases and J dropped 13; count of bases not matched to a gene: 5. CDR1 and CDR2 from the germline V gene are SGHDT and YYEEEE. DNA for the CDR3: TGTGCCAGCAGCTTGGAACCTAGCGGGGGGGCTCAGTTCTTC. This encodes CASSLEPSGGAQFF.

The genes are TRBV19 and TRBJ2-1, with D perhaps matching TRBD2 (6 bases). Germline lookup yields CDR1 LNHDA and CDR2 SQIVND (reference sequence). Between the trimmed V and J ends, which lost 8 bases and 9 bases, there was a span of 11 bases. CDR3 size: 11 residues. The CDR3 loop is CASGRGGEQFF. CDR3 nucleotide sequence: TGTGCCAGTGGGCGGGGTGGTGAGCAGTTCTTC.

For the CDR3, the DNA is TGCGCCAGCAGCCAAAGGCTAGGACTAGCGGTTTACGAGCAGTACTTC. Its protein product is CASSQRLGLAVYEQYF. This chain links TRBV4-1 with TRBJ2-7; 10 bases fit TRBD2. J lost 4 bases, V lost 2 bases, and 8 bases had no gene match. Germline CDR1 reads MGHRA; CDR2 reads YSYEKL. The CDR3 consists of 16 residues.

V gene TRBV6-5 combines with J gene TRBJ2-7; D is undetermined. The CDR3 consists of 13 residues. V was clipped by 2 bases and J by 7 bases, with 12 bases between them. Germline V gene sequence: CDR1 MNHEY, CDR2 SVGAGI. CDR3 nucleotide sequence: TGTGCCAGCAGTTACGTGGCTATACTTGAGCAGTACTTC. It specifies CASSYVAILEQYF.

The chain links TRBV29-1 to TRBJ2-5; possible D gene TRBD1, 6 bases. Germline CDR1 reads SQVTM; CDR2 reads ANQGSEA. The CDR3 extends over 15 amino acids. Trimming removed 0 bases at V and 7 bases at J, with 18 bases between. The CDR3 nucleotides read TGCAGCGTTGAAGATCTTCAGTGGTCAGGGGTGACCCAGTACTTC. It specifies CSVEDLQWSGVTQYF.

This chain connects TRBV10-3 to TRBJ1-5; TRBD1 might be the D (5 bases). CDR3 size: 15 residues. The germline V gene encodes CDR1 ENHRY and CDR2 SYGVKD. Trimming pared 3 bases from V and 1 base from J, leaving 10 bases between. CDR3 bases: TGTGCCATCAGTGAACAGGCGGGAAGCAATCAGCCCCAGCATTTT. It is translated as CAISEQAGSNQPQHF.

CDR3 region: CASSSDTGGLGETQYF. For the CDR3, the DNA is TGTGCCAGCAGCTCTGACACAGGGGGATTAGGGGAGACCCAGTACTTC. The chain employs TRBV5-4 and TRBJ2-5; TRBD1 agrees at 8 bases. The CDR3 contains 16 residues. J gave up 5 bases and V 3 bases, and 12 bases lay outside the gene matches. Germline CDR1 is SGHNT and CDR2 is YYREEE (reference sequence).

The gene calls are TRBV29-1 and TRBJ2-1; 16 bases match TRBD2. With V trimmed by 6 bases and J by 8 bases, 1 base remained unmatched. Germline CDR1 and CDR2: SQVTM and ANQGSEA. The CDR3 consists of 13 residues. The CDR3 loop reads CSVGTSGGDEQFF. CDR3 DNA sequence: TGCAGCGTCGGGACTAGCGGGGGGGATGAGCAGTTCTTC.

The gene calls are TRBV7-8 and TRBJ2-7; D gene uncertain. The CDR3 runs to 13 residues. V lost 3 bases and J lost 2, with 8 bases in between. Germline lookup yields CDR1 SGHVS and CDR2 FQNEAQ. DNA of the CDR3: TGTGCCAGCAGCTTGGACCTCCCCTACGAGCAGTACTTC. It translates to CASSLDLPYEQYF.

The chain couples TRBV5-6 to TRBJ2-5; 10 nucleotides align to TRBD1. The junction had 7 bases not matched to a gene; V was cut back by 3 bases and J by 2 bases. Germline-derived CDR1 and CDR2 are SGHDT and YYEEEE. The CDR3 has 16 amino acids. The CDR3 nucleotides are TGTGCCAGCAGCTCCGGGACAGGGGCAAAACAAGAGACCCAGTACTTC. It yields the protein CASSSGTGAKQETQYF.

V and J are TRBV4-3 and TRBJ2-7; maybe TRBD1 (6 bases). The CDR3 length is 14 residues. V gave up 0 bases and J gave up 3 bases, with 9 bases separating them. The germline V gene has CDR1 LGHNA and CDR2 YSLEER. The CDR3 sequence is CASSQDQGGYEQYF. CDR3 DNA sequence: TGCGCCAGCAGCCAAGATCAAGGGGGCTACGAGCAGTACTTC.

The chain combines TRBV7-2 with TRBJ2-2; D not certain. Germline values: CDR1 SGHTA, CDR2 FQGNSA. Between the trimmed V and J ends, which lost 1 base and 6 bases, there was a span of 9 bases. The CDR3 loop spans 14 amino acids. The CDR3 sequence is CASSLDGLAGELFF. The CDR3 region has the DNA TGTGCCAGCAGCTTAGATGGTCTCGCCGGGGAGCTGTTTTTT.

The chain is built from TRBV15 and TRBJ1-6; D ambiguous. The CDR3 consists of 15 residues. Trimming stripped 3 bases from V and 7 bases from J, with 13 bases between. Germline CDR1 reads LNHNV; CDR2 reads YYDKDF (reference sequence). The CDR3 here is CATSSADGGNSPLHF. The DNA of the CDR3 is TGTGCCACCAGCAGTGCCGACGGAGGGAATTCACCCCTCCACTTT.

The chain is built from TRBV19 and TRBJ1-5; 8 bases fit TRBD1. V was pared by 4 bases and J by 4 bases, with 18 bases of the junction left unmatched. This CDR3 is 19 amino acids long. Germline V lookup: CDR1 LNHDA, CDR2 SQIVND (reference sequence). The CDR3 is CASSTRGTGVSSWNQPQHF. CDR3 sequence (DNA): TGTGCCAGTAGTACCCGAGGGACAGGTGTCTCCTCGTGGAATCAGCCCCAGCATTTT.

J is TRBJ1-4 and V is TRBV18; D not certain. The germline V gene has CDR1 KGHSH and CDR2 LQKENI. Trimming took 1 base from V and 2 from J, leaving 14 bases between them. This CDR3 has 17 amino acids. CDR3 amino acids: CASSPQGLPRTNEKLFF. CDR3 DNA sequence: TGTGCCAGCTCACCACAGGGTCTCCCCCGGACTAATGAAAAACTGTTTTTT.

A single count supports this clone. This chain links TRBV6-5 with TRBJ2-7; D gene uncertain. Germline loops: CDR1 MNHEY, CDR2 SVGAGI. The CDR3 spans 14 residues. Trimming took off 5 bases at V and 2 bases at J, with 13 bases between the two ends. The CDR3 DNA is TGTGCCAGCAGTCAGAACAGCCTCACCTACGAGCAGTACTTC. Translation: CASSQNSLTYEQYF.

The CDR3 spells CASRGTVANTGELFF. In nucleotides, the CDR3 is TGTGCCAGCAGGGGGACAGTAGCGAACACCGGGGAGCTGTTTTTT. The J gene is TRBJ2-2, the V gene TRBV2; 7 bases map to TRBD1. In germline, CDR1 is SNHLY, CDR2 FYNNEI. The V and J ends lost 6 bases and 0 bases, in that order; junction bases with no gene match: 4. This CDR3 spans 15 amino acids.

This chain uses TRBV19 with TRBJ2-3; D is perhaps TRBD2 (5 bases). This CDR3 comprises 14 residues. Germline CDR1 is LNHDA and CDR2 is SQIVND (reference sequence). Trimming removed 4 bases at V and 4 bases at J, with 12 bases between. The CDR3: CASSTTGSADTQYF. The DNA of the CDR3 is TGTGCCAGTAGTACGACGGGGTCCGCAGATACGCAGTATTTT.

The chain joins TRBV27 to TRBJ1-5; 10 bases map to TRBD1. CDR3 length equals 15 residues. The V gene end was trimmed by 2 bases and the J gene end by 5 bases; junction bases not matched to a gene: 3. The germline CDR1 and CDR2 sequences are MNHEY and SMNVEV (reference sequence). CDR3 sequence reads: CASSLGTGADQPQHF. In nucleotides, the CDR3 is TGTGCCAGCAGTTTAGGGACAGGGGCGGATCAGCCCCAGCATTTT.

The chain links TRBV20-1 to TRBJ2-7, with D unresolved. The CDR3 is 10 residues long. Germline V gene data show CDR1 as DFQATT and CDR2 as SNEGSKA (reference sequence). Trimming stripped 5 bases from V and 4 bases from J, with 6 bases between. This CDR3 reads CSAVQYEQYF. The CDR3 coding sequence is TGCAGTGCTGTACAGTACGAGCAGTACTTC.

Concerning this clone itself: Other DNA sequences in the same sample also yield this CDR3. The chain joins TRBV2 to TRBJ2-3; D call uncertain. The CDR3 runs 14 residues. With 3 bases removed from V and 0 bases from J, the gap between germline ends came to 7 bases. Germline V gene sequence: CDR1 SNHLY, CDR2 FYNNEI. As DNA, the CDR3 is TGTGCCAGCAGTGAGGGGATTAGCACAGATACGCAGTATTTT. It is translated as CASSEGISTDTQYF.

J is TRBJ1-2 and V is TRBV5-4; 7 bases align to TRBD1. The CDR3 is made up of 13 amino acids. From germline, CDR1 is SGHNT and CDR2 YYREEE (reference sequence). V lost 1 base to trimming and J lost 7 bases; unmatched junction nucleotides: 4. CDR3 loop: CASSLQGGLGYTF. CDR3 in DNA: TGTGCCAGCAGCTTGCAAGGGGGCCTTGGCTACACCTTC.